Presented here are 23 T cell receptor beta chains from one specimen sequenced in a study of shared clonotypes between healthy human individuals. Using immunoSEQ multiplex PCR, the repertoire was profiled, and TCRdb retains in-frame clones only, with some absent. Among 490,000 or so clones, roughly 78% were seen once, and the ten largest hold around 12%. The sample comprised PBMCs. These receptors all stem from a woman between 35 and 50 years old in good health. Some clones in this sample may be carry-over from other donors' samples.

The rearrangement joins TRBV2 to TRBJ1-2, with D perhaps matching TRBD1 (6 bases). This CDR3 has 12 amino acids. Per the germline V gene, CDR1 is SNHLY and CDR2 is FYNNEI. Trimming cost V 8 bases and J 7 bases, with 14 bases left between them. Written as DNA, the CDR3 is TGTGCCAGCTTGACAGGCTTAGTTGGCTACACCTTC. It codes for CASLTGLVGYTF. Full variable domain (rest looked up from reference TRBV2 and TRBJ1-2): EPEVTQTPSHQVTQMGQEVILRCVPISNHLYFYWYRQILGQKVEFLVSFYNNEISEKSEIFDDQFSVERPDGSNFTLKIRSTKLEDSAMYFCASLTGLVGYTFGSGTRLTVV.

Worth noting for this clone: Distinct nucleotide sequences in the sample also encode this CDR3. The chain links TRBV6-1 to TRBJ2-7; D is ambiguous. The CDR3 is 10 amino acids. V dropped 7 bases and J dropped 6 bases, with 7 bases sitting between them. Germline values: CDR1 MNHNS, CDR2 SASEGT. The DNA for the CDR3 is TGTGCCAGCATTGGGGTCGAGCAGTACTTC. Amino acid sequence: CASIGVEQYF.

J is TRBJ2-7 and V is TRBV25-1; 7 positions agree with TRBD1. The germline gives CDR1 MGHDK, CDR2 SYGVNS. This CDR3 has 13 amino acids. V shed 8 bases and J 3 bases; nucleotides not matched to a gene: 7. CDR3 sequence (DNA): TGTGCCAGCGCAAGACAGGGCTTCTACGAGCAGTACTTC. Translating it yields CASARQGFYEQYF.

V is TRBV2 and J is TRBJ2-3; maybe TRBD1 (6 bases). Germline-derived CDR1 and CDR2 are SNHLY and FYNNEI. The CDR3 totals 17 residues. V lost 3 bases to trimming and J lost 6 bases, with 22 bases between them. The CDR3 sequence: CASSDRGYAVGADTQYF. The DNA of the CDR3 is TGTGCCAGCAGTGATAGGGGGTACGCAGTTGGGGCGGATACGCAGTATTTT.

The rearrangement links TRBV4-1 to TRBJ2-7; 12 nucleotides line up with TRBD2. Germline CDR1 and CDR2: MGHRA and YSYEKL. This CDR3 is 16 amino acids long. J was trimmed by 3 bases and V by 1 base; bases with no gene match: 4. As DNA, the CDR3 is TGCGCCAGCAGCCAAGCCCGACTAGCGGGAGACTACGAGCAGTACTTC. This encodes CASSQARLAGDYEQYF.

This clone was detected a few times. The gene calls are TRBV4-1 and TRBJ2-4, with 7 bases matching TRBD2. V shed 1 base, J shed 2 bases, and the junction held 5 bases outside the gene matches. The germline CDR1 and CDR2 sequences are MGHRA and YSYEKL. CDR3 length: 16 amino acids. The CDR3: CASSQVGGGPKNIQYF. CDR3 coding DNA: TGCGCCAGCAGCCAAGTCGGGGGAGGGCCCAAAAACATTCAGTACTTC.

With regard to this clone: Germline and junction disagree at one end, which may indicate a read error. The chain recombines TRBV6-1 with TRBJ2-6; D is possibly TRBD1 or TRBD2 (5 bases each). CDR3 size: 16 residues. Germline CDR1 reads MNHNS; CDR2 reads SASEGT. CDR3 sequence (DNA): TGTGCCAGCAGTGAATTGGACTTCTCTGGGGCCAACGCCCTGGCTTTC. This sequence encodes CASSELDFSGANALAF.

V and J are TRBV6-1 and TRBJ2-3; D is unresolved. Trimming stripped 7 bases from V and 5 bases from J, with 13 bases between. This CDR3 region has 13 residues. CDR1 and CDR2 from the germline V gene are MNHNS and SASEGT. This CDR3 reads CASTQVSGDTQYF. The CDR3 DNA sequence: TGTGCCAGCACCCAAGTCTCTGGAGATACGCAGTATTTT.

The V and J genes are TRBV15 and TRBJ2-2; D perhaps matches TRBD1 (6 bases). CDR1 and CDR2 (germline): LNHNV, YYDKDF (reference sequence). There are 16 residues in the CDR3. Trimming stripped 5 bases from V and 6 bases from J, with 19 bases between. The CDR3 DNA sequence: TGTGCCACCAGCCGAAGTTGGACAGTCTCGGCCGGGGAGCTGTTTTTT. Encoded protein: CATSRSWTVSAGELFF.

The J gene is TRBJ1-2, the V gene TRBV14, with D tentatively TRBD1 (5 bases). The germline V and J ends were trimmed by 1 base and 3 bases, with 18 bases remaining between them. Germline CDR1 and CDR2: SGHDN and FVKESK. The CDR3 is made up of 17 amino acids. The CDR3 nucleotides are TGTGCCAGCAGCCAAGGGTTGACGGGGCCCGCCTACTATGGCTACACCTTC. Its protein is CASSQGLTGPAYYGYTF.

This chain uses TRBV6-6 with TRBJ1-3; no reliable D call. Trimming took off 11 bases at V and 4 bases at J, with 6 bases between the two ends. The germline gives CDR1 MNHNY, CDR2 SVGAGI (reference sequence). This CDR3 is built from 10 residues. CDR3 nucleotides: TGTGCCTTTGTCGGAAACACCATATATTTT. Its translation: CAFVGNTIYF.

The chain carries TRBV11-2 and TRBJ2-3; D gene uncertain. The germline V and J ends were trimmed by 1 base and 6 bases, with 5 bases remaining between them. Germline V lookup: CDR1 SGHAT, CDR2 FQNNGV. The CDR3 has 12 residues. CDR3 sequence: CASSLVADTQYF. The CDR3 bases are TGTGCCAGCAGCTTAGTAGCTGATACGCAGTATTTT.

CDR3 loop: CASSLWGQGSTEAFF. The CDR3 DNA follows: TGTGCCAGCAGTTTATGGGGACAGGGGAGCACTGAAGCTTTCTTT. The chain employs TRBV27 and TRBJ1-1; 10 bases line up with TRBD1. Looked up from germline, CDR1 is MNHEY and CDR2 is SMNVEV (reference sequence). The CDR3 is 15 residues long. V was pared by 1 base and J by 4 bases, with 3 bases of the junction left unmatched.

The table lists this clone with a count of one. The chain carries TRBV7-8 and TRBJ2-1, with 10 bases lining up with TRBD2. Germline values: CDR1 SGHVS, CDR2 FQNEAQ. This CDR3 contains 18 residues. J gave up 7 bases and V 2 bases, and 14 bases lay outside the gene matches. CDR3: CASSLWGLSGRAGNEQFF. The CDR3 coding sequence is TGTGCCAGCAGCTTATGGGGGCTCAGCGGGAGGGCCGGTAATGAGCAGTTCTTC. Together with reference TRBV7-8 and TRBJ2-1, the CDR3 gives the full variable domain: GAGVSQSPRYKVAKRGQDVALRCDPISGHVSLFWYQQALGQGPEFLTYFQNEAQLDKSGLPSDRFFAERPEGSVSTLKIQRTQQEDSAVYLCASSLWGLSGRAGNEQFFGPGTRLTVL.

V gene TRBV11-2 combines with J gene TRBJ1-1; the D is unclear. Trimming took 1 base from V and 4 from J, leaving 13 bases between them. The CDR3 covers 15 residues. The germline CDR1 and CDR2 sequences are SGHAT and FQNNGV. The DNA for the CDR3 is TGTGCCAGCAGCTTAGGATGGGGTTCAGTCACTGAAGCTTTCTTT. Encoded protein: CASSLGWGSVTEAFF.

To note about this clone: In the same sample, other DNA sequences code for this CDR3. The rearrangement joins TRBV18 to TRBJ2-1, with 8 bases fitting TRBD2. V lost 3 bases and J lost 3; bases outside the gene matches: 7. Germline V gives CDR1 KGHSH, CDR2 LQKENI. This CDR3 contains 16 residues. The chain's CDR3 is CASSPPGLAGYNEQFF. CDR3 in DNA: TGTGCCAGCTCACCTCCCGGACTAGCAGGCTACAATGAGCAGTTCTTC.

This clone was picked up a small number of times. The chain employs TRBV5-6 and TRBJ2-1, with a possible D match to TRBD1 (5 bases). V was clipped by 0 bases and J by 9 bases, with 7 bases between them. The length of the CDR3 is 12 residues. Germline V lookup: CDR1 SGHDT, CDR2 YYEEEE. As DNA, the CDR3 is TGTGCCAGCAGCTTGGGGGGCGGTGAGCAGTTCTTC. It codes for CASSLGGGEQFF.

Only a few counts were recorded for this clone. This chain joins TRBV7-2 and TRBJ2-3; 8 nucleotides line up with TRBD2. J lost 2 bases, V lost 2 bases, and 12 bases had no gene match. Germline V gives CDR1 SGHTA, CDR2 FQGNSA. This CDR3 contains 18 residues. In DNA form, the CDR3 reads TGTGCCAGCAGCTTAAGGGCCATAGCGGGAATCACCACAGATACGCAGTATTTT. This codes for CASSLRAIAGITTDTQYF.

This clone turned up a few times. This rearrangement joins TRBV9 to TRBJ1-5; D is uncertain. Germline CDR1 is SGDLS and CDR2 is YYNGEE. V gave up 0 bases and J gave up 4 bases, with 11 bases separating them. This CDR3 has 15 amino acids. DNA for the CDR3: TGTGCCAGCAGCGTAGGGAGTAGGTCGAATCAGCCCCAGCATTTT. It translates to CASSVGSRSNQPQHF.

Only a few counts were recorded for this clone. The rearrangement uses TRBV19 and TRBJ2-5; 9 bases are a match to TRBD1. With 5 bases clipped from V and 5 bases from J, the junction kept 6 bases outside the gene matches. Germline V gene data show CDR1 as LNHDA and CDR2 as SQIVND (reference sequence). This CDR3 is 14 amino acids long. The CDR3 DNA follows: TGTGCCAGTAGTCTACAGGGGGCGGTGGAGACCCAGTACTTC. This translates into CASSLQGAVETQYF.

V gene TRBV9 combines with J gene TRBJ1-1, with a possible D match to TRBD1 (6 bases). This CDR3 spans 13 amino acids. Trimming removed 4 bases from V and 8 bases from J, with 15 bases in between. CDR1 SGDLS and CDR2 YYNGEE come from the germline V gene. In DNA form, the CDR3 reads TGTGCCAGCAGCTCCCAAATCGACAGGGAAGCTTTCTTT. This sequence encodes CASSSQIDREAFF.

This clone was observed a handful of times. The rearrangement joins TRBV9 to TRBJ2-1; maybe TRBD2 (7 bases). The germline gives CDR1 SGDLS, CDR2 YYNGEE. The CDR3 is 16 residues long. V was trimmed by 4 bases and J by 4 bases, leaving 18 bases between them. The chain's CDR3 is CASSPTGAGEYNEQFF. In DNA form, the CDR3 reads TGTGCCAGCAGCCCCACGGGGGCGGGGGAGTACAATGAGCAGTTCTTC.

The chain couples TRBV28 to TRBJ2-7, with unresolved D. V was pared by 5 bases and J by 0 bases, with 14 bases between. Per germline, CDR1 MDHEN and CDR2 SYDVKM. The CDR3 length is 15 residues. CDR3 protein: CASSPPRRPSYEQYF. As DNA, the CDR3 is TGTGCCAGCAGTCCCCCTCGGCGGCCCTCCTACGAGCAGTACTTC.